The clone carrying this TCR beta chain showed up many times. In germline, CDR1 is SGDLS, CDR2 YYNGEE. The V and J ends lost 3 bases and 2 bases, in that order; junction bases with no gene match: 7. The CDR3 sequence is 15 residues long. These data originate in a study of spatial heterogeneity in lung cancer. Study-level background: Fewer alpha-chain than beta-chain sequences were consistently detected.

This sample's time point: sample taken at primary tumor resection. 72 TRACERx patients with early, untreated non-small cell lung cancer donated samples. TCRs were sequenced from unsorted whole RNA of tumor, nontumor lung or PBMC. Single TCR cDNA molecules each had their own unique molecular identifier. TCRdb reprocessed the 5' RACE reads with MiXCR, giving one entry per CDR3 protein. Here the sample spans tens of thousands of distinct CDR3 sequences, 3% to 3.5% being singletons. Sequences were derived from normal lung tissue next to the tumor, sampled at surgery. This TCR derives from a male donor with early-stage non-small cell lung cancer. The chain joins TRBV9 to TRBJ2-5, with 7 bases that match TRBD1. The CDR3 nucleotides read TGTGCCAGCAGCGCTCCGACAGGGAATCAAGAGACCCAGTACTTC. Protein: CASSAPTGNQETQYF.